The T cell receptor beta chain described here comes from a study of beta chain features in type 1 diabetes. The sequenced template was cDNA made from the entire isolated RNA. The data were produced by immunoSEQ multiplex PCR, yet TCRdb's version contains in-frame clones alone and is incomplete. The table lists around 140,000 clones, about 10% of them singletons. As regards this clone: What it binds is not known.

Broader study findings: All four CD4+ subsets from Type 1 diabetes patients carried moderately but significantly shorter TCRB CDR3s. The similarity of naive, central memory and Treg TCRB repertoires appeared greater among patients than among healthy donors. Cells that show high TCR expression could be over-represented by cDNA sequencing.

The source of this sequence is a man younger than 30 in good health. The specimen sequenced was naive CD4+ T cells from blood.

CDR3 in amino acids: CASSEAGAANEKLFF. The CDR3 DNA is TGTGCCAGCAGTGAAGCGGGGGCCGCTAATGAAAAACTGTTTTTT. The V gene is TRBV6-1, the J gene TRBJ1-4, with D tentatively TRBD1 (6 bases). Per the germline V gene, CDR1 is MNHNS and CDR2 is SASEGT. This CDR3 region has 15 residues. The ends were cut back, 0 bases at V and 3 bases at J, with 8 bases in the middle.